These 16 T cell receptor beta chains were all obtained from the same sample, sequenced in a study of blood T cell repertoires in COVID-19. Clones were read by immunoSEQ multiplex PCR, and TCRdb kept only the in-frame ones, dropping some. The sample lists approximately 360,000 clones, under 85% occurring once. Sequencing was carried out using PBMCs or T cells enriched from blood (not recorded which). The receptors were sampled from a woman aged 45-65 years who had recovered from COVID-19.

The chain links TRBV15 to TRBJ2-1; possibly TRBD2 for D (6 bases). The CDR3 runs 16 residues. Trimming removed 1 base at V and 8 bases at J, with 18 bases between. CDR1 and CDR2 (germline): LNHNV, YYDKDF (reference sequence). The CDR3 protein is CATSRAGERGFDEQFF. The CDR3 DNA is TGTGCCACCAGCAGAGCCGGCGAACGGGGGTTCGATGAGCAGTTCTTC.

The V gene is TRBV19, the J gene TRBJ1-1, with a possible D match to TRBD1 (6 bases). CDR1 LNHDA and CDR2 SQIVND come from the germline V gene (reference sequence). V shed 6 bases and J shed 1 base, with 9 bases lying between them. The length of the CDR3 is 13 residues. CDR3 nucleotides: TGTGCCAGTAGACAGGGAAGGAACACTGAAGCTTTCTTT. Translating it yields CASRQGRNTEAFF.

This chain joins TRBV2 and TRBJ2-7; D may be TRBD2 (7 bases). V shed 9 bases and J shed 2 bases, with 17 bases lying between them. The CDR3 has 14 residues. CDR1 and CDR2 from the germline V gene are SNHLY and FYNNEI. The CDR3 region is CARARGAGTYEQYF. CDR3 in DNA: TGTGCCAGGGCACGGGGGGCCGGGACCTACGAGCAGTACTTC.

In this sample, this clone turned up a few times. The V gene is TRBV19, the J gene TRBJ1-3; TRBD1 agrees at 7 bases. J was trimmed by 7 bases and V by 0 bases; bases with no gene match: 6. The germline V gene encodes CDR1 LNHDA and CDR2 SQIVND (reference sequence). CDR3 length: 15 residues. CDR3 in amino acids: CASSIDATGWNTIYF. In nucleotides, the CDR3 is TGTGCCAGTAGTATAGATGCGACAGGGTGGAACACCATATATTTT.

This clone was detected a few times. Other DNA sequences within the sample encode an identical CDR3. The chain uses TRBV30 and TRBJ1-1; 7 bases match TRBD1. CDR1 GTSNPN and CDR2 SVGIG come from the germline V gene (reference sequence). This CDR3 is built from 13 residues. Trimming removed 1 base from V and 3 bases from J; junction bases left unmatched: 2. The CDR3 region has the DNA TGTGCCTGGAGTGGCAGGGGGTACACTGAAGCTTTCTTT. This gives the protein CAWSGRGYTEAFF.

This sequence joins TRBV9 and TRBJ2-6; D perhaps matches TRBD1 (6 bases). V was trimmed by 0 bases and J by 2 bases, leaving 9 bases between them. This CDR3 has 16 amino acids. The V gene's germline CDR1 is SGDLS and CDR2 YYNGEE. In DNA form, the CDR3 reads TGTGCCAGCAGCGTAGGGTCAGGGGCTGGGGCCAACGTCCTGACTTTC. The encoded protein is CASSVGSGAGANVLTF.

Of note for this clone: Other nucleotide sequences in the sample specify the same CDR3. The V and J genes are TRBV12-3 or TRBV12-4 and TRBJ1-2, with D possibly matching TRBD1 (5 bases). Deletions cut 3 bases from V and 3 bases from J, with 8 bases between. CDR3 length: 13 amino acids. The CDR3 spells CASSLGRDYGYTF. Written as DNA, the CDR3 is TGTGCCAGCAGTTTGGGCAGGGACTATGGCTACACCTTC.

This clone was seen a single time. The chain carries TRBV7-9 and TRBJ2-4, with 14 bases aligning to TRBD2. The V gene's germline CDR1 is SEHNR and CDR2 FQNEAQ (reference sequence). This CDR3 has 18 amino acids. With 4 bases clipped from V and 2 bases from J, the junction kept 7 bases outside the gene matches. CDR3 DNA sequence: TGTGCCAGCAGCTCTCGACTAGCGGGAGGGTTTTCCAAAAACATTCAGTACTTC. Protein sequence: CASSSRLAGGFSKNIQYF. The variable domain in full, with the rest retrieved from reference TRBV7-9 and TRBJ2-4, is DTGVSQNPRHKITKRGQNVTFRCDPISEHNRLYWYRQTLGQGPEFLTYFQNEAQLEKSRLLSDRFSAERPKGSFSTLEIQRTEQGDSAMYLCASSSRLAGGFSKNIQYFGAGTRLSVL.

V gene TRBV30 combines with J gene TRBJ1-1; the D gene is possibly TRBD1 (5 bases). Germline V lookup: CDR1 GTSNPN, CDR2 SVGIG (reference sequence). The CDR3 contains 13 residues. The germline V and J ends were trimmed by 5 bases and 1 base, with 11 bases remaining between them. CDR3 coding DNA: TGTGCCTGGGAATTTGACAGGAACACTGAAGCTTTCTTT. It specifies CAWEFDRNTEAFF.

J is TRBJ2-1 and V is TRBV10-1, with D possibly being TRBD2 (6 bases). Germline lookup yields CDR1 WNHNN and CDR2 SYGVQD (reference sequence). V was trimmed by 5 bases and J by 6 bases, leaving 17 bases between them. The length of the CDR3 is 15 residues. The CDR3 region is CASSIFSGGFNEQFF. CDR3 bases: TGCGCCAGCAGTATATTTAGCGGCGGCTTCAATGAGCAGTTCTTC.

This clone was detected only a few times. The chain recombines TRBV12-5 with TRBJ1-1; D may be TRBD1 (6 bases). V gave up 3 bases and J gave up 6 bases, with 20 bases separating them. This CDR3 is built from 16 residues. Germline CDR1 is LGHNT and CDR2 is FRNRAP. CDR3 DNA: TGTGCTAGTGGTTTAGGACAGCTGGGGGCGGTCCCTGAAGCTTTCTTT. Translation gives CASGLGQLGAVPEAFF.

The chain employs TRBV6-5 and TRBJ1-1, with D perhaps matching TRBD1 (5 bases). The length of the CDR3 is 15 residues. Germline CDR1 is MNHEY and CDR2 is SVGAGI. V dropped 5 bases and J dropped 1 base, with 14 bases sitting between them. CDR3 DNA sequence: TGTGCCAGCAGTATACGACGGGGGGGGAACACTGAAGCTTTCTTT. Amino acids: CASSIRRGGNTEAFF.

This clone was observed a few times. The CDR3 coding sequence is TGTGCCAGCAGTGGACAGGGACAGAATAGCTACACCTTC. Its translation is CASSGQGQNSYTF. The V gene is TRBV27, the J gene TRBJ1-2; 8 bases line up with TRBD1. In germline, CDR1 is MNHEY, CDR2 SMNVEV (reference sequence). CDR3 length: 13 residues. J gave up 9 bases and V 5 bases, and 8 bases lay outside the gene matches.

The chain recombines TRBV11-2 with TRBJ2-1; 8 bases are a match to TRBD2. V was pared by 0 bases and J by 5 bases, with 3 bases of the junction left unmatched. Per germline, CDR1 SGHAT and CDR2 FQNNGV. The CDR3 sequence is 15 residues long. CDR3 nucleotide sequence: TGTGCCAGCAGCTTAGAGCGGGGGGCACACAATGAGCAGTTCTTC. It is translated as CASSLERGAHNEQFF. Variable domain in full (rest from reference TRBV11-2 and TRBJ2-1): EAGVAQSPRYKIIEKRQSVAFWCNPISGHATLYWYQQILGQGPKLLIQFQNNGVVDDSQLPKDRFSAERLKGVDSTLKIQPAKLEDSAVYLCASSLERGAHNEQFFGPGTRLTVL.

V gene TRBV11-2 combines with J gene TRBJ1-1; 12 nucleotides agree with TRBD1. V was clipped by 5 bases and J by 3 bases; unmatched bases: 13. The V gene's germline CDR1 is SGHAT and CDR2 FQNNGV. CDR3 size: 18 residues. The CDR3 sequence is CASSPTGRDRGRDTEAFF. The DNA for the CDR3 is TGTGCCAGCAGCCCAACCGGCCGGGACAGGGGGCGTGACACTGAAGCTTTCTTT. Full variable domain (outside the CDR3, taken from reference TRBV11-2 and TRBJ1-1): EAGVAQSPRYKIIEKRQSVAFWCNPISGHATLYWYQQILGQGPKLLIQFQNNGVVDDSQLPKDRFSAERLKGVDSTLKIQPAKLEDSAVYLCASSPTGRDRGRDTEAFFGQGTRLTVV.

V is TRBV3-1 (or the pseudogene TRBV3-2) and J is TRBJ2-2; D uncertain. This CDR3 has 13 amino acids. The germline CDR1 and CDR2 sequences are LGHDT and YNNKEL (reference sequence). V gave up 4 bases and J gave up 6 bases, with 9 bases separating them. The chain's CDR3 is CASSLAGSGELFF. Written as DNA, the CDR3 is TGTGCCAGCAGCCTAGCTGGTTCCGGGGAGCTGTTTTTT.